One T cell receptor (beta chain) is described in this entry. The antigen remains unidentified. Donors, without exception, were Caucasian adults residing in Nashville, Tennessee. V lost 4 bases to trimming and J lost 2 bases, with 5 bases between them. The CDR3 has 12 residues. Germline V gene data show CDR1 as SGHTS and CDR2 as YDEGEE. Original processing notes: Filtering differed, since immunoSEQ gave only junction sequences and no quality scores. The method was immunoSEQ multiplex PCR; TCRdb's version includes in-frame clones alone and lacks a portion of them. The D gene and trimming were derived from the DNA, and the V and J assignments and clone size from that table. The sample carries roughly 2.5 million clones, around nine tenths recorded once. The data were taken from a study of shared clonotypes between healthy human individuals. Study-wide points: There were few donors, and this limited the genetic and exposure-history diversity represented.

Sequenced material: naive CD4+ T cells sorted from blood. The subset was: CD45RA+ positively selected. The chain carries TRBV5-8 and TRBJ2-3; D not certain. The TCR originated in a man between 18 and 35 years old in good health. DNA for the CDR3: TGTGCCAGCAGCAGAGACACAGATACGCAGTATTTT. It is translated as CASSRDTDTQYF. Using reference TRBV5-8 and TRBJ2-3 for the parts outside the CDR3, the full variable domain is EAGVTQSPTHLIKTRGQQATLRCSPISGHTSVYWYQQALGLGLQFLLWYDEGEERNRGNFPPRFSGRQFPNYSSELNVNALELEDSALYLCASSRDTDTQYFGPGTRLTVL.